Given below is one T cell receptor (beta chain) in context. The antigen it recognizes is unknown. Within one base of it there is no much larger clone, and no base qualities were kept. This record belongs to a study of Graves' ophthalmopathy and Graves' hyperthyroidism (dated by TCRdb to the late 2010s). Concerning the study at large: Stable hyperthyroidism was defined as no progression to ophthalmopathy within 18 months of follow-up. A discovery set of 95 to 100 patients (43 ophthalmopathy, about 59 stable hyperthyroidism) was enrolled to explore V-J signatures distinguishing ophthalmopathy from hyperthyroidism. Once sampling was done, hyperthyroidism patients were given methimazole at a starting dose of 30 mg daily, while ophthalmopathy patients were given high-dose intravenous methylprednisolone. TCR beta repertoire signatures were used to distinguish Graves' ophthalmopathy from Graves' hyperthyroidism and to predict progression to ophthalmopathy. In total, 135 blood samples were TCR-sequenced: fewer than 50 ophthalmopathy, roughly 77 hyperthyroidism and about 17 hyperthyroidism-to-ophthalmopathy patients. For independent validation, a separate cohort was made up of some 19 hyperthyroidism patients plus 17 patients who later progressed from hyperthyroidism to ophthalmopathy. T-cell repertoires of thyroid tissue and blood were compared in more than five hyperthyroidism patients. General findings and caveats noted by the study authors: In validation, the model predicted ophthalmopathy progression with about 71% sensitivity and roughly 72% specificity; 12 predicted patients were CT-confirmed with GO in a median of around 6 months. In cross-validation, the 13-signature model distinguished ophthalmopathy from stable hyperthyroidism with roughly 90% sensitivity and roughly 81% specificity, and in the test set the corresponding values were roughly 80% and 76%. Among expanded thyroid clonotypes with frequency above 0.001, most also showed up in blood, which suggests that blood repertoires may reflect the thyroid immune response. No statistical method was used to predetermine the sample size, and group allocation was not hidden from the investigators.

The germline V gene gives CDR1 as MGHDK and CDR2 as SYGVNS. The CDR3 runs 13 residues from the cysteine to the phenylalanine. Kept here is only the CDR3 DNA, which spans 39 bases and is read in frame from base 1. V is trimmed back by 7 bases and J by 6 bases, and the junction contains 3 bases that no gene match accounts for. Patients with hyperthyroidism were aged 18 to 65 years, had been newly diagnosed, and had a disease duration of less than 2 months. Patients with other autoimmune diseases, uncontrolled infections, pregnancy or lactation were excluded from the study. Clinical symptoms, serum thyroxine, TRAb, thyroid ultrasound and orbital computed tomography were used for diagnosis. Trizol reagent was used to extract the total RNA, and its quality was then checked on an Agilent 2100 Bioanalyzer. For repertoire sequencing, TCR beta CDR3 regions were amplified from RNA transcripts. HTBI primers and the Qiagen OneStep RT-PCR kit were used in a first-round RT-PCR, which was followed by a second-round multiplex PCR, size selection and purification. Sequencing of the libraries was carried out on an Illumina HiSeq2000 in paired-end mode with 100 bp reads. The paper's processing steps were these. SOAPnuke was used to process the reads, throwing out any read that had adapters, had uncalled bases, had a mean Phred below 15, or lacked an exact constant-primer or identifier match. COPE v1.2.5 was used to merge the high-quality paired reads. Each unique nucleotide sequence was treated as a clonotype, and MiTCR v1.1 was used to align the clonotypes to the IMGT TRB V, D and J references. The analysis was limited to V-J combinations with a frequency above 0.0001, which together covered over 98% of repertoires. For each V-J combination, a TCR clonal expansion and chaos score was defined as F50 clonal expansion divided by the chaos observed in the TCRdist matrix. Welch's t-statistics and random forest were used to narrow the features down to approximately 13 V-J combinations, which were then fed into a naive Bayes classifier. The Morisita-Horn index was used to measure how similar the thyroid and blood repertoires were. TCRdb reworked the public reads: Q25 trimming with fastp, MiXCR clone assembly, productive beta chains retained. A single entry per CDR3 protein holds the most common genes and DNA from its merged rows. The V and J calls follow TCRdb's processing rather than the paper's. In this sample the table shows around 1.1 million distinct CDR3 sequences, 36% of which occur a single time. Around 10% of the sample belongs to the ten largest clones.

Source material: peripheral blood or thyroid tissue (not recorded which). This TCR came from an adult man with Graves' hyperthyroidism. Recombination joined TRBV25-1 with TRBJ1-6; 7 middle bases align to TRBD1. The CDR3: CASTTGINSPLHF. The DNA sequence follows: TGTGCCAGCACGACAGGGATTAATTCACCCCTCCACTTT.